The 24 T cell receptor beta chains below were found in one sample sequenced in a study of shared clonotypes between healthy human individuals. Sequencing used immunoSEQ multiplex PCR; TCRdb keeps in-frame clones, though not all of them. The sample consists of some 690,000 clones, around 90% of them appearing once. The specimen was memory CD8+ T cells from PBMCs. Subset meaning: CD45RO+ cells pooled with CCR7-negative TemRA cells. Receptors originate from a man between 18 and 35 years old in good health. Some clones in this sample may be carry-over from other donors' samples.

About this clone: The same CDR3 can be traced to other DNA sequences in this sample. The chain carries TRBV10-3 and TRBJ1-5; 10 bases are a match to TRBD1. The V and J ends lost 4 bases and 4 bases, in that order; junction bases with no gene match: 4. Germline V gives CDR1 ENHRY, CDR2 SYGVKD. The CDR3 is made up of 15 amino acids. The CDR3: CAISGTGGENQPQHF. DNA of the CDR3: TGTGCCATCAGTGGGACAGGGGGAGAGAATCAGCCCCAGCATTTT.

V and J are TRBV7-9 and TRBJ2-3, with D tentatively TRBD1 (6 bases). Per germline, CDR1 SEHNR and CDR2 FQNEAQ (reference sequence). Trimming cost V 0 bases and J 4 bases, with 8 bases left between them. This CDR3 region has 14 residues. CDR3 in DNA: TGTGCCAGCAGCTTAGCCAGGGGCGCAGATACGCAGTATTTT. Translated, it gives CASSLARGADTQYF.

V usage is TRBV30 and J usage is TRBJ2-7; D not certain. This CDR3 has 11 residues. Germline assignment: CDR1 GTSNPN and CDR2 SVGIG (reference sequence). Trimming shortened V by 1 base and J by 2 bases, and 3 bases separated the two germline ends. CDR3 region: CAWSDTYEQYF. The CDR3 nucleotides read TGTGCCTGGAGTGACACCTACGAGCAGTACTTC.

CDR3 protein: CASSLDGRLRATGELFF. DNA for the CDR3: TGTGCCAGCAGCTTAGATGGGAGGCTCAGGGCCACCGGGGAGCTGTTTTTT. The chain has TRBV7-8 and TRBJ2-2; tentative D call: TRBD2 (6 bases). Germline-derived CDR1 and CDR2 are SGHVS and FQNEAQ. CDR3 length equals 17 residues. V lost 1 base and J 4 bases, leaving 16 bases between the germline ends. Drawing the rest from reference TRBV7-8 and TRBJ2-2, the complete variable domain is GAGVSQSPRYKVAKRGQDVALRCDPISGHVSLFWYQQALGQGPEFLTYFQNEAQLDKSGLPSDRFFAERPEGSVSTLKIQRTQQEDSAVYLCASSLDGRLRATGELFFGEGSRLTVL.

This rearrangement joins TRBV5-4 to TRBJ2-3; the D gene is possibly TRBD2 (5 bases). Trimming took off 5 bases at V and 8 bases at J, with 12 bases between the two ends. Germline assignment: CDR1 SGHNT and CDR2 YYREEE (reference sequence). This CDR3 comprises 12 residues. For the CDR3, the DNA is TGTGCCAGCAGTGGCTCGGAGGTTACGCAGTATTTT. It is translated as CASSGSEVTQYF.

The chain is built from TRBV28 and TRBJ1-1; D not certain. Germline V CDR1 and CDR2: MDHEN, SYDVKM. The CDR3 is made up of 13 amino acids. V lost 0 bases and J lost 4, with 6 bases in between. CDR3 loop: CASSLWASTEAFF. CDR3 in DNA: TGTGCCAGCAGTTTATGGGCAAGCACTGAAGCTTTCTTT.

This chain connects TRBV7-9 to TRBJ1-2; D not resolved. Trimming removed 4 bases from V and 0 bases from J, with 9 bases in between. The V gene's germline CDR1 is SEHNR and CDR2 FQNEAQ (reference sequence). The CDR3 is made up of 14 amino acids. The chain's CDR3 is CASSSYAANYGYTF. CDR3 bases: TGTGCCAGCAGCTCGTATGCTGCTAACTATGGCTACACCTTC.

CDR3 loop: CASNPLPGGPYEQYF. Written as DNA, the CDR3 is TGCGCCAGCAATCCTCTACCGGGAGGGCCCTACGAGCAGTACTTC. The chain carries TRBV10-2 and TRBJ2-5; 8 positions agree with TRBD2. The last part of the DNA fits TRBJ2-7 better; the J call may be wrong. Germline V lookup: CDR1 WSHSY, CDR2 SAAADI. This CDR3 has 15 residues.

The chain links TRBV4-1 to TRBJ2-1; TRBD1 might be the D (6 bases). The CDR3 has 17 residues. Germline V gene sequence: CDR1 MGHRA, CDR2 YSYEKL. V dropped 0 bases and J dropped 4 bases, with 16 bases sitting between them. The CDR3 DNA sequence: TGCGCCAGCAGCCAAGATTCAGGACTTAGGGGGTACAATGAGCAGTTCTTC. Its translation: CASSQDSGLRGYNEQFF.

J is TRBJ2-7 and V is TRBV27; 7 nucleotides line up with TRBD2. Germline values: CDR1 MNHEY, CDR2 SMNVEV (reference sequence). The CDR3 runs to 15 residues. V was clipped by 5 bases and J by 2 bases; unmatched bases: 9. CDR3 residues: CASSTSGTTAYEQYF. The CDR3 bases are TGTGCCAGCAGTACCTCCGGGACTACCGCCTACGAGCAGTACTTC.

V gene TRBV7-9 combines with J gene TRBJ2-3, with D unclear. The germline V gene encodes CDR1 SEHNR and CDR2 FQNEAQ (reference sequence). V was trimmed by 3 bases and J by 2 bases, leaving 15 bases between them. The CDR3 covers 16 residues. For the CDR3, the DNA is TGTGCCAGCAGCTTCCCCCAGGTGGACCCCACAGATACGCAGTATTTT. Translated: CASSFPQVDPTDTQYF.

The chain joins TRBV27 to TRBJ1-1; D call uncertain. Germline CDR1 and CDR2: MNHEY and SMNVEV (reference sequence). The V end was cut by 8 bases, the J end by 1 base, with 11 bases between. The CDR3 consists of 13 residues. The DNA for the CDR3 is TGTGCCAGCGGACCTTCGGCGAACACTGAAGCTTTCTTT. Its protein product is CASGPSANTEAFF.

The V gene is TRBV27, the J gene TRBJ1-1; D is perhaps TRBD1 (5 bases). The CDR3 covers 15 residues. The germline CDR1 and CDR2 sequences are MNHEY and SMNVEV (reference sequence). The V and J ends lost 7 bases and 1 base respectively, with 16 bases between them. CDR3 region: CASTPSGTGNTEAFF. CDR3 in DNA: TGTGCCAGCACCCCCTCGGGGACGGGGAACACTGAAGCTTTCTTT.

The V gene is TRBV27, the J gene TRBJ1-1; D is ambiguous. Germline values: CDR1 MNHEY, CDR2 SMNVEV (reference sequence). The CDR3 spans 16 residues. V gave up 5 bases and J gave up 0 bases, with 16 bases separating them. CDR3 DNA sequence: TGTGCCAGCAGTCTACGCACCCCCCCCATGAACACTGAAGCTTTCTTT. Encoded protein: CASSLRTPPMNTEAFF.

This chain links TRBV6-5 with TRBJ2-5; 10 positions match TRBD1. Germline V lookup: CDR1 MNHEY, CDR2 SVGAGI. The V gene end was trimmed by 6 bases and the J gene end by 4 bases; junction bases not matched to a gene: 2. The length of the CDR3 is 13 residues. CDR3 in DNA: TGTGCCAGCAGGCGGACAGGGGGAGAGACCCAGTACTTC. The encoded protein is CASRRTGGETQYF.

The CDR3 nucleotides are TGTGCCAGCAGCTTAGACGCGATTATGAACACTGAAGCTTTCTTT. It translates to CASSLDAIMNTEAFF. J is TRBJ1-1 and V is TRBV7-9; D is undetermined. V lost 1 base, J lost 0 bases, and 9 bases lay in between. Germline V gene data show CDR1 as SEHNR and CDR2 as FQNEAQ (reference sequence). The length of the CDR3 is 15 residues.

CDR3 protein: CASRGPPYRGKISYEQYF. CDR3 DNA sequence: TGCGCCAGCAGGGGCCCTCCTTACCGGGGCAAAATCTCCTACGAGCAGTACTTC. The rearrangement uses TRBV10-2 and TRBJ2-7; D may be TRBD1 or TRBD2 (5 bases each). Germline V lookup: CDR1 WSHSY, CDR2 SAAADI. The CDR3 extends over 18 amino acids. Trimming pared 6 bases from V and 0 bases from J, leaving 24 bases between.

CDR3 region: CASSQDRLQGANYGYTF. The CDR3 nucleotides read TGCGCCAGCAGCCAAGATCGGCTCCAGGGGGCTAACTATGGCTACACCTTC. The chain couples TRBV4-1 to TRBJ1-2; 7 positions match TRBD1. CDR1 and CDR2 from the germline V gene are MGHRA and YSYEKL. There are 17 residues in the CDR3. V lost 0 bases, J lost 0 bases, and 7 bases stayed unmatched.

The chain recombines TRBV9 with TRBJ2-1, with 7 bases aligning to TRBD2. V was pared by 0 bases and J by 6 bases, with 6 bases of the junction left unmatched. In germline, CDR1 is SGDLS, CDR2 YYNGEE. The CDR3 has 15 amino acids. Here the CDR3 reads CASSVGEGRGNEQFF. CDR3 coding DNA: TGTGCCAGCAGCGTAGGGGAGGGCCGGGGCAATGAGCAGTTCTTC.

This clone was seen just once. This chain joins TRBV10-3 and TRBJ2-6, with 9 bases that match TRBD1. V trimming: 1 base; J trimming: 2 bases; junction bases outside the gene matches: 12. The V gene's germline CDR1 is ENHRY and CDR2 SYGVKD. The CDR3 consists of 20 residues. CDR3 region: CAISELGAGTGYAGANVLTF. The DNA of the CDR3 is TGTGCCATCAGTGAGTTGGGGGCGGGGACAGGGTATGCTGGGGCCAACGTCCTGACTTTC.

This chain connects TRBV19 to TRBJ2-7; either TRBD1 or TRBD2 may supply D (5 bases each). Trimming took off 8 bases at V and 3 bases at J, with 8 bases between the two ends. The CDR3 is 11 residues long. Germline loops: CDR1 LNHDA, CDR2 SQIVND (reference sequence). CDR3 in amino acids: CASGDGYEQYF. CDR3 nucleotide sequence: TGTGCCAGTGGGGACGGCTACGAGCAGTACTTC.

This clone has only a few counts. This rearrangement joins TRBV28 to TRBJ1-2, with unresolved D. Trimming stripped 6 bases from V and 4 bases from J, with 9 bases between. The germline V gene encodes CDR1 MDHEN and CDR2 SYDVKM. This CDR3 has 12 amino acids. CDR3 in amino acids: CASSGNLYGYTF. The CDR3 DNA follows: TGTGCCAGCAGCGGTAATCTCTATGGCTACACCTTC.

The chain recombines TRBV15 with TRBJ2-3; D gene unclear. Trimming removed 5 bases from V and 0 bases from J, with 6 bases in between. The CDR3 contains 13 residues. Germline V lookup: CDR1 LNHNV, CDR2 YYDKDF (reference sequence). The CDR3: CATSGTSTDTQYF. CDR3 bases: TGTGCCACCAGCGGAACTAGCACAGATACGCAGTATTTT.

This chain connects TRBV27 to TRBJ1-1, with 9 bases matching TRBD1. J gave up 4 bases and V 6 bases, and 6 bases lay outside the gene matches. The CDR3 has 14 amino acids. Germline V gene data show CDR1 as MNHEY and CDR2 as SMNVEV (reference sequence). The CDR3 nucleotides are TGTGCCAGCAGCGCCGGGACAGGGAGCACTGAAGCTTTCTTT. Its translation is CASSAGTGSTEAFF.